One TCR beta chain is described in this entry. The clone's antigen remains unknown. No base quality values were provided; no much bigger clone lies one nucleotide off. The cohort was made up of about 610 healthy bone marrow donors. Cohort members were all nominally healthy when sampled, although unrecorded immune exposures were likely present. The donor was CMV seropositive and belonged to the group of 250 to 300 seropositive cohort members. A peripheral blood sample was collected from each donor, and TCR beta sequencing was performed on peripheral blood mononuclear cells. The Qiagen DNeasy Blood Extraction Kit was used to extract genomic DNA from the blood cell samples. These data belong to a study of cytomegalovirus exposure and HLA in healthy donors (TCRdb year 2017). General notes on the study: According to an earlier analysis of 550 to 750 of the donors, 150 million to 200 million T cells yielded roughly 110 million unique TCR beta sequences and 250 to 350 Gb of sequence data. Roughly 300 gigabases of sequencing data and some 85 million unique TCR sequences were included in an early release covering roughly 600 HLA-typed donors. Of the roughly 400 genotyped donors, over 65% fell in the genetic ancestry cluster associated with self-reported Caucasian donors. The study aimed to test whether signatures of past pathogen exposure could be identified by cataloging public T cell receptors. The T cell repertoires of roughly 660 subjects were profiled by immunosequencing and related to cytomegalovirus serostatus. A separate validation cohort of 100 to 150 different subjects was used in addition to the 666-subject first cohort. To predict cytomegalovirus infection status, the study combined high-throughput TCR immunosequencing, statistical association of individual TCRs with disease status, and machine learning. A later analysis re-analyzed previously published TCR beta repertoires from approximately 670 donors and added high-resolution HLA genotyping to study TCR occurrence patterns. Rather than using new phenotypic data, the later analysis identified candidate immune exposures from TCR beta sequences and from how often those sequences occurred across donors. In an earlier analysis of around 540 of the donors, high-throughput TCR beta sequencing was used to judge whether each TCR beta V gene segment behaved as functional or pseudogenic. Donor age, sex, ethnicity and CMV serostatus were collected together with the repertoire data. Genome-wide SNP genotypes for about 60% of the roughly 670 donors were used in a later genetic analysis, which treated that subset as a discovery cohort. All discovery cohort repertoires had been generated on a single sequencing platform. Class I and class II HLA loci were covered by the typing at four-digit resolution. The number of donors typed differed by locus, with about 629-630 for A, B, C, DRB1 and DQB1, approximately 500 for DQA1, under 610 for DPA1, and 400 to 490 for DPB1. Several DR-DQ haplotypes were treated as single units for association and clustering because of strong linkage in the cohort. Across approximately 400 genotyped donors of the cohort, an average of about 250,000 unique TCR beta nucleotide sequences per donor were sequenced, and approximately 17% of those sequences were non-productive. Broad study findings and their caveats: A few of the identified cytomegalovirus-associated TCR beta chains were confirmed in vitro to be specific for cytomegalovirus antigens. Linkage disequilibrium might explain the correlated functional status among segregating V segments, but an unknown experimental factor could not be ruled out. In this cohort, only TCR beta chains were sequenced, and detectable features were limited by the absence of alpha or paired-chain data. In a later analysis, 16,951 TCR beta sequences were associated with specific HLA alleles at a false discovery rate of 0.05. Broadly in line with IMGT annotations, most TCR beta V segments showed up in productive rearrangements about 90% or about 30% of the time in an earlier analysis of around 600 of the donors. According to a later genetic analysis, donors in an Asian-associated ancestry cluster had fewer N-insertions in productive TCRs than the approximately 690-donor mean. In a later analysis, TCR association rates were found to vary across HLA loci, with the most associated TCRs seen for DRB1 alleles and the fewest for HLA-C alleles. A later analysis reported that several top co-occurrence clusters appeared linked to parvovirus B19, influenza, CMV and Epstein-Barr virus. Because HLA typing was missing for some donors at each locus, association tests included only the typed subset. Because counts were too low, approximately 18 rarely observed V segments, including chromosome 9 orphons, were excluded from the earlier analysis of some 540 of the donors. In a later analysis, most CMV-associated TCR beta chains were found to appear HLA-restricted, with HLA associations seemingly driven largely by CMV exposure. A further reported finding was that TCR beta sequences accurately predicted the HLA-A and HLA-B alleles for most subjects in the first cohort. The classifier was reported to diagnose cytomegalovirus status with high specificity and sensitivity in both the original cohort and the validation cohort. In the study, approximately 160 TCR beta chains were listed as associated with cytomegalovirus. A cluster of highly shared sequence variants was judged likely to be a technical artifact of the sequencing pipeline. Sequencing depth was assumed to be roughly uniform across donors in the presence/absence analyses, though that assumption may not hold. An association between a missense DCLRE1C variant and V-gene and J-gene trimming of TCR beta chains was found in a later genetic analysis and replicated in an independent cohort. Compared with equally common non-associated chains, HLA-associated TCR beta chains in a later analysis were more clonally expanded and had lower generation probabilities. The only immune exposure information available for the cohort was CMV serostatus. Because the 87-base-pair reads could not distinguish some IMGT-functional V segments, including TRBV6-2 and TRBV6-3, those segments were excluded. It was suggested by the authors that the approach could potentially be generalized to other disease states and immunological phenotypes. When HLA alleles, especially DR and DQ, strongly co-occurred, attributing TCR associations to individual alleles was difficult. Most TCR sequences were seen in very few donors, while some public TCRs were found in many individuals.

The CDR3 has 16 amino acids, counting the end cysteine and phenylalanine. The sequence is cut down to CDR3 DNA, 48 bases in frame from base 1. Trimming takes 4 bases off V and 4 bases off J; junction bases not matched to a gene: 7. The germline V gene specifies SNHLY as CDR1 and FYNNEI as CDR2. Receptors were amplified or captured by the immunoSEQ multiplex PCR assay. The multiplex PCR relied on a mix of 60 forward primers for TCR Vbeta segments and 13 reverse primers for TCR Jbeta segments. The CDR3 region of rearranged TCR beta genes was amplified from genomic DNA by a multiplex PCR assay. Amplified TCR beta libraries were sequenced as 87-base-pair reads on the Illumina HiSeq System. Under the source paper's analysis protocol: A later analysis counted approximately 84 million unique TCR beta chains across the 690 or so repertoires, and roughly 9.9 million of these chains were shared by at least two donors. Raw reads were error-corrected and collapsed into unique sequences by a nearest-neighbor algorithm in which closely related sequences were merged to remove PCR and sequencing errors. V, D and J gene segments were assigned by aligning CDR3 sequences to IMGT reference sequences. For a sequence to be retained, a match of at least six nucleotides was required to both a V gene segment and a J gene segment. A rearrangement counted as productive if the CDR3 had no stop codons and remained in frame with V and J, and every other rearrangement counted as non-productive. Following IMGT convention, CDR3 was defined as the stretch from the second conserved V-encoded cysteine to the conserved J-encoded phenylalanine. The earlier analysis of 587 of the donors excluded sequences that lacked an unambiguous match to a single V gene segment. An earlier analysis of a few hundred of the donors classified V segments as functional when productive rearrangements were above 56.7% and as segregating when the standard deviation between donors was above 5%. To diagnose cytomegalovirus status from the catalog of TCR beta chain sequences, a statistical classification framework was built. In a later analysis, V and J genes were assigned by comparing TCR nucleotide sequences against IMGT/GENE-DB human TR gene sequences. The TCRdist pipeline was used in a later analysis to assign CDR3 sequences and most-parsimonious VDJ recombination scenarios. In a later analysis, each TCR beta chain was defined by its CDR3 amino acid sequence together with its V-gene family, and reads without a unique V-gene family were excluded. To address suspected cross-contamination and a sequencing artifact, a later analysis removed approximately 600 highly shared, low-generation-probability nucleotide sequences. In a later analysis, a clonal expansion index for each public chain was calculated from normalized within-repertoire ranks of inferred template counts. A later analysis computed generation probabilities with a VDJ recombination model fitted to out-of-frame rearrangements, and checked the results against IGoR. In a later analysis, hypergeometric tests were used to score TCR-TCR, TCR-HLA and TCR-CMV co-occurrence, with a repertoire-size bias correction applied to TCR pairs. To estimate false discovery rates, a later analysis permuted the HLA or CMV assignments 20 times. In a later analysis, co-occurring TCRs were grouped using DBSCAN, and TCRdist sequence similarity was added for clustering within HLA-allele-positive subsets. Repertoires with fewer than 30,000 or more than 120,000 public chains were left out of co-occurrence clustering, as were several repertoires with anomalous nucleotide sharing. TCRdb's version of the immuneACCESS table is confined to in-frame rearrangements and falls short of the full clone set. An unresolved V gene accounts for under half of the shortfall where checked; the remainder is of unknown origin. V, J and clone size reflect that table, while D and trimming were determined from the DNA. In this sample the table shows roughly 120,000 clones, approximately 73% of which occur a single time. The top ten constitute 4% to 5.5% of the sample.

Sample: PBMCs. The chain employs TRBV2 and TRBJ2-1; TRBD2 lines up with 10 middle nucleotides. This receptor was taken from a man aged 55 to 70 in good health and CMV-seropositive. The DNA sequence reads TGTGCCAGCAGTGTACTAGCGGGGAGAGCTTACAATGAGCAGTTCTTC. Its translation reads: CASSVLAGRAYNEQFF.